This passage covers 15 T cell receptor beta chains from one sample sequenced in a study of T cell responses to AZD1222 COVID-19 vaccine. Some clones are missing from TCRdb's copy, which holds only in-frame ones; the method was immunoSEQ multiplex PCR. The sample contains some 130,000 clones, about 90% of which appear only once. Sequences were derived from peripheral blood, sampled on day 0 of AZD1222 vaccination. The receptors here all came from an adult in good health.

The genes are TRBV6-4 and TRBJ2-2, with a possible D match to TRBD2 (5 bases). The CDR3 extends over 12 amino acids. V lost 6 bases and J lost 8, with 10 bases in between. CDR1 and CDR2 (germline): MRHNA, SNTAGT. The CDR3 DNA reads TGTGCCAGCAGCCGGGATAGAGGGGAGCTGTTTTTT. Translation: CASSRDRGELFF.

The V call is TRBV7-9, the J call TRBJ1-2, with D perhaps matching TRBD1 (6 bases). In germline, CDR1 is SEHNR, CDR2 FQNEAQ (reference sequence). With 1 base removed from V and 7 bases from J, the gap between germline ends came to 19 bases. The CDR3 runs to 16 residues. CDR3 loop: CASSLVPSGTPFGYTF. The CDR3 DNA reads as TGTGCCAGCAGCTTAGTCCCCTCGGGGACACCGTTTGGCTACACCTTC.

CDR3 coding DNA: TGTGCCACCAGTTTTGGCCCGGAGAGCACAGATACGCAGTATTTT. Its protein is CATSFGPESTDTQYF. V is TRBV24-1 and J is TRBJ2-3; no definite D call. The V end lost 6 bases, the J end lost 0 bases, and 12 bases lay between the germline ends. The CDR3 loop spans 15 amino acids. The germline CDR1 and CDR2 sequences are KGHDR and SFDVKD.

This chain connects TRBV9 to TRBJ2-1; 8 bases match TRBD1. The germline V gene encodes CDR1 SGDLS and CDR2 YYNGEE. The J segment lost 7 bases and the V segment lost 0 bases, leaving 9 bases of the junction unmatched. CDR3 length equals 16 residues. The CDR3 coding sequence is TGTGCCAGCAGCGTAGCCGTACAGGGGGTATTTAATGAGCAGTTCTTC. Amino acid sequence: CASSVAVQGVFNEQFF.

The gene calls are TRBV28 and TRBJ1-1; D unclear. Trimming shortened V by 5 bases and J by 6 bases, and 7 bases separated the two germline ends. The CDR3 runs 11 residues. Germline V gene sequence: CDR1 MDHEN, CDR2 SYDVKM. The CDR3 region is CASSGEAEAFF. The CDR3 nucleotides read TGTGCCAGCAGTGGGGAGGCTGAAGCTTTCTTT. Full variable domain (missing parts from reference TRBV28 and TRBJ1-1): DVKVTQSSRYLVKRTGEKVFLECVQDMDHENMFWYRQDPGLGLRLIYFSYDVKMKEKGDIPEGYSVSREKKERFSLILESASTNQTSMYLCASSGEAEAFFGQGTRLTVV.

This clone turned up a few times. The V call is TRBV2, the J call TRBJ1-1, with D perhaps matching TRBD1 (6 bases). This CDR3 contains 14 residues. V lost 4 bases to trimming and J lost 6 bases, with 15 bases between them. CDR1 and CDR2 from the germline V gene are SNHLY and FYNNEI. CDR3 bases: TGTGCCAGCAGTGGATCTACAGGGAGGGCTGAAGCTTTCTTT. It is translated as CASSGSTGRAEAFF.

The rearrangement links TRBV29-1 to TRBJ1-2; maybe TRBD1 (5 bases). The CDR3 is 10 amino acids. CDR1 SQVTM and CDR2 ANQGSEA come from the germline V gene. The ends were cut back, 4 bases at V and 10 bases at J, with 10 bases in the middle. The CDR3 nucleotides are TGCAGCGTTGGCGGGGCCGACTACACCTTC. Protein sequence: CSVGGADYTF.

This clone came up once. V gene TRBV7-9 combines with J gene TRBJ2-4; D unresolved. The V end lost 3 bases, the J end lost 9 bases, and 9 bases lay between the germline ends. CDR1 and CDR2 from the germline V gene are SEHNR and FQNEAQ (reference sequence). The CDR3 has 12 amino acids. CDR3 sequence reads: CASSFVWGIQYF. In DNA, the CDR3 is TGTGCCAGCAGCTTCGTATGGGGCATTCAGTACTTC.

The chain employs TRBV3-1 (or the pseudogene TRBV3-2) and TRBJ1-4; perhaps TRBD1 as D (5 bases). V shed 4 bases and J shed 5 bases, with 11 bases lying between them. The germline V gene has CDR1 LGHDT and CDR2 YNNKEL (reference sequence). This CDR3 has 14 residues. The CDR3 sequence: CASSPRVVNEKLFF. The CDR3 DNA is TGTGCCAGCAGCCCCAGGGTGGTCAATGAAAAACTGTTTTTT.

V gene TRBV7-8 combines with J gene TRBJ1-1; D is uncertain. Germline V lookup: CDR1 SGHVS, CDR2 FQNEAQ. V was shortened by 5 bases and J by 2 bases, with 15 bases between the two germline ends. The CDR3 consists of 15 residues. In DNA form, the CDR3 reads TGTGCCAGCAGCCCCCGTCGGCACCAAAACACTGAAGCTTTCTTT. This encodes CASSPRRHQNTEAFF.

This clone was seen just once. V gene TRBV7-2 combines with J gene TRBJ1-5; D not certain. The CDR3 has 13 residues. The V end lost 2 bases, the J end lost 6 bases, and 8 bases lay between the germline ends. CDR1 and CDR2 from the germline V gene are SGHTA and FQGNSA. DNA for the CDR3: TGTGCCAGCAGCTTAAGACGGGGTCAGCCCCAGCATTTT. Protein product: CASSLRRGQPQHF.

The chain is built from TRBV19 and TRBJ2-7; tentatively, D is TRBD2 (5 bases). Trimming removed 1 base from V and 3 bases from J, with 13 bases in between. Looked up from germline, CDR1 is LNHDA and CDR2 is SQIVND (reference sequence). The CDR3 length is 15 residues. CDR3 region: CASSIGASRHYEQYF. The CDR3 DNA reads TGTGCCAGTAGTATAGGGGCTAGCAGGCACTACGAGCAGTACTTC. The full variable domain, completed using reference TRBV19 and TRBJ2-7, is DGGITQSPKYLFRKEGQNVTLSCEQNLNHDAMYWYRQDPGQGLRLIYYSQIVNDFQKGDIAEGYSVSREKKESFPLTVTSAQKNPTAFYLCASSIGASRHYEQYFGPGTRLTVT.

The chain employs TRBV5-4 and TRBJ1-1; 7 positions match TRBD1. The trim removed 6 bases at V and 4 bases at J, leaving 6 bases unmatched. This CDR3 contains 13 residues. The germline V gene has CDR1 SGHNT and CDR2 YYREEE (reference sequence). As DNA, the CDR3 is TGTGCCAGCAAAGGGGGCGAGAGCACTGAAGCTTTCTTT. Protein product: CASKGGESTEAFF. Looking up the rest from reference TRBV5-4 and TRBJ1-1 gives the full variable domain: ETGVTQSPTHLIKTRGQQVTLRCSSQSGHNTVSWYQQALGQGPQFIFQYYREEENGRGNFPPRFSGLQFPNYSSELNVNALELDDSALYLCASKGGESTEAFFGQGTRLTVV.

The chain carries TRBV18 and TRBJ2-7; TRBD2 matches at 7 bases. Germline-derived CDR1 and CDR2 are KGHSH and LQKENI. Germline trimming cut 6 bases from V and 4 bases from J; bases unmatched to any gene: 12. This CDR3 is built from 15 residues. CDR3 DNA: TGTGCCAGCTCCTACCGGAGTGGGGGGGGTTACGAGCAGTACTTC. Translating it yields CASSYRSGGGYEQYF. The complete variable domain, with remaining parts taken from reference TRBV18 and TRBJ2-7, reads NAGVMQNPRHLVRRRGQEARLRCSPMKGHSHVYWYRQLPEEGLKFMVYLQKENIIDESGMPKERFSAEFPKEGPSILRIQQVVRGDSAAYFCASSYRSGGGYEQYFGPGTRLTVT.

This clone was recorded only once. This sequence joins TRBV24-1 and TRBJ2-7; D unresolved. The germline V gene has CDR1 KGHDR and CDR2 SFDVKD. The CDR3 spans 15 residues. V was pared by 3 bases and J by 5 bases, with 16 bases between. The CDR3 here is CATSDKSLGVDEQYF. The CDR3 DNA reads as TGTGCCACCAGTGATAAGAGCCTTGGGGTTGACGAGCAGTACTTC.